This TCR beta chain was sequenced during a study of blood T cell repertoires in COVID-19. Germline assignment: CDR1 SGHTA and CDR2 FQGTGA. V lost 9 bases to trimming and J lost 7 bases, with 12 bases between them. This CDR3 has 11 residues. Clones were read by immunoSEQ multiplex PCR, and TCRdb kept only the in-frame ones, dropping some. The sample shows 95,000 to 150,000 clones, around 80% of them seen only once. Sequencing was performed on peripheral blood. The source is a man in his 60s with active or convalescent COVID-19. The gene calls are TRBV7-3 and TRBJ1-2; D uncertain. DNA for the CDR3: TGTGCCAGTGAGCGGGGAGCTGGCTACACCTTC. The encoded protein is CASERGAGYTF.